This TCR beta chain is drawn from a study of response to subunit inactivated influenza vaccine. CDR1 is MNHEY and CDR2 is SVGAGI in the germline V gene. This CDR3 comprises 13 residues. With 3 bases removed from V and 10 bases from J, the gap between germline ends came to 13 bases. TCRdb processed the RT-PCR reads anew with MiXCR; each CDR3 protein has one entry. This sample has 500,000 to 600,000 distinct CDR3 sequences, with about 10% found just once. In addition, the sample was reused for a study of T cells expressing NK-cell markers. That investigation notes: The authors made TCR beta cDNA libraries by 5'RACE template switching. This switching added a universal primer site and UMIs. In sorted CD3+CD56+NKG2C+, CD3+CD56+NKG2C- and CD3+CD56-NKG2C+ T cells, TCR beta repertoires were obtained. Of the CD8+ T cells in 5 to 7 donors, roughly 1.0-7.0% belonged to dominant NKG2C+ clonotypes.

This specimen consisted of PBMCs from blood, obtained on the day of vaccination. This clonotype was obtained from a man aged 50-59 years who received an inactivated influenza vaccine. V and J are TRBV6-5 and TRBJ2-1; either TRBD1 or TRBD2 may fit D (6 bases each). CDR3 sequence (DNA): TGTGCCAGCAGTTATCGGGGGCGGAGGGAGCAGTTCTTC. Protein: CASSYRGRREQFF.